Given below is one TCR beta chain in context. Its antigen is as yet unknown. This sample stems from a study of lymphopenia after photon versus proton radiotherapy. Study outcomes and limitations: Only patients who died were analyzed for survival; proton advantage is unproven. Larger post-nadir TCR diversity loss correlated inversely with survival in deceased patients. Relative stability marked proton patients; photon patients lost diversity and naive cells. Oligoclonal CD8+ Temra expansion after nadir drove photon patients' diversity drop.

Profiling relied on immunoSEQ multiplex PCR, and the TCRdb table lists in-frame clones only, not all of them. The table has tens of thousands of clones, more than 75% seen once. Trimming left V 8 bases short and J 1 base short, with 9 bases between. The CDR3 contains 13 residues. Germline assignment: CDR1 SGHRS and CDR2 YFSETQ. This sequence originates from a woman aged 70-85 years with pancreatic cancer. This chain connects TRBV5-1 to TRBJ2-2; a weak D match, TRBD1 (6 bases). The source material was peripheral blood, sampled from a patient treated with photon-based radiotherapy. The CDR3 DNA follows: TGCGCCAGTTCGACAGGGAACACCGGGGAGCTGTTTTTT. Translation gives CASSTGNTGELFF.